This TCR beta chain came from a study of early stage breast cancer tumors. Produced via immunoSEQ multiplex PCR; TCRdb's table is partial and in-frame only. The data show approximately 5,000 clones, under 70% seen once. CDR1 SGHAT and CDR2 FQNNGV come from the germline V gene. Trimming took off 0 bases at V and 6 bases at J, with 18 bases between the two ends. This CDR3 has 16 amino acids. Overall study results and limits: Commonly generated sequences made up most enriched TCRB sequences shared between patients. Unsorted bulk genomic DNA sequencing lacked pairing and functional marker data.

Details on this clone: The antigen is not known.

This receptor was identified in a person aged 45-60 years with breast cancer. What was sequenced was breast tumor tissue. The V call is TRBV11-2, the J call TRBJ2-7; no firm D call. Here the CDR3 reads CASSLDRRRTPFEQYF. CDR3 sequence (DNA): TGTGCCAGCAGCTTAGATCGAAGAAGGACCCCTTTCGAGCAGTACTTC. The variable domain in full, completed from reference TRBV11-2 and TRBJ2-7, reads EAGVAQSPRYKIIEKRQSVAFWCNPISGHATLYWYQQILGQGPKLLIQFQNNGVVDDSQLPKDRFSAERLKGVDSTLKIQPAKLEDSAVYLCASSLDRRRTPFEQYFGPGTRLTVT.